This T cell receptor (beta chain) was profiled in a study of preoperative IRX-2 immunotherapy in early breast cancer. In germline, CDR1 is MNHGY, CDR2 SAAAGT. The length of the CDR3 is 14 residues. V was cut by 4 bases and J by 4 bases, with 8 bases left in between. Produced via immunoSEQ multiplex PCR; TCRdb's table is partial and in-frame only. The table has 30,000 to 45,000 clones, approximately 85% seen once. Treatment here: preoperative locoregional IRX-2 cytokine immunotherapy. Preoperative locoregional IRX-2 cytokine immunotherapy was tested in the phase Ib source study. The sample holds one count of this clone.

The chain links TRBV6-8 to TRBJ1-6, with TRBD1 as a possible D gene (5 bases). The clonotype was recovered from a human donor with breast cancer. The sequenced sample was lymph node tissue, obtained after IRX-2 immunotherapy. In DNA, the CDR3 is TGTGCCAGCAGTTTGACAGCTTATAATTCACCCCTCCACTTT. This sequence encodes CASSLTAYNSPLHF.